This T cell receptor (beta chain) was obtained from a study of cytomegalovirus exposure and HLA in healthy donors. Whole-study findings and limits: Cytomegalovirus association was assigned to approximately 160 TCR beta chains. Most subjects had HLA-A and HLA-B alleles reportedly predicted accurately by TCR beta sequences.

The CDR3 loop spans 19 amino acids. Germline CDR1 reads SGHRS; CDR2 reads YFSETQ. A remark on this clone: Its antigen is still unknown.

13 Jbeta primers and 60 Vbeta primers were used for the PCR. Some clones are missing from TCRdb's copy, which holds only in-frame ones; the method was immunoSEQ multiplex PCR. The sample includes fewer than 200,000 clones, about two thirds of them seen just once. What was sequenced was PBMCs. The rearrangement uses TRBV5-1 and TRBJ2-5; TRBD2 agrees at 11 bases. The J call may be faulty, since TRBJ2-7 better matches the DNA end. The clonotype was recovered from a woman aged 30 to 39 in good health and CMV-seronegative. In nucleotides, the CDR3 is TGCGCCAGCAGCTTTTTCCCCACGGACACTAGCGGGAGTACCTACGAGCAGTACTTC. Its protein product is CASSFFPTDTSGSTYEQYF.